A single sample is the source of the 30 T cell receptor beta chains below, sequenced in a study of cytomegalovirus exposure and HLA in healthy donors. The primer mix had 60 Vbeta and 13 Jbeta primers. Sequencing was performed with immunoSEQ multiplex PCR; in TCRdb, only in-frame clones are kept and a portion is missing. The sample lists about 130,000 clones, 77% occurring once. Material for sequencing was PBMCs. The receptor source for this set is a woman in her thirties or forties in good health and CMV-seropositive.

The chain is built from TRBV5-1 and TRBJ1-1, with unresolved D. This CDR3 has 16 residues. The V gene's germline CDR1 is SGHRS and CDR2 YFSETQ. Trimming cost V 1 base and J 0 bases, with 13 bases left between them. This chain's CDR3 is CASSLRRGGMNTEAFF. The CDR3, as DNA: TGCGCCAGCAGCTTGAGGCGTGGCGGGATGAACACTGAAGCTTTCTTT.

The rearrangement joins TRBV6-5 to TRBJ2-3; tentative D call: TRBD1 (6 bases). The CDR3 length is 13 residues. Germline CDR1 is MNHEY and CDR2 is SVGAGI. V was clipped by 6 bases and J by 7 bases, with 14 bases between them. In nucleotides, the CDR3 is TGTGCCAGCAGACGGACAGAAAGCTATACGCAGTATTTT. This codes for CASRRTESYTQYF.

CDR3 bases: TGTGCCAGCAGCGTAGGAGGACTAGCGTACGAGCAGTACTTC. It specifies CASSVGGLAYEQYF. This sequence joins TRBV9 and TRBJ2-7, with 9 bases fitting TRBD2. V gave up 0 bases and J gave up 4 bases; unmatched junction bases: 2. Germline V gene data show CDR1 as SGDLS and CDR2 as YYNGEE. The CDR3 covers 14 residues.

The chain combines TRBV11-2 with TRBJ2-7; 7 nucleotides line up with TRBD1. The V and J ends lost 1 base and 9 bases, in that order; junction bases with no gene match: 6. The CDR3 contains 13 residues. Germline V gene lookup returns CDR1 SGHAT and CDR2 FQNNGV. The DNA for the CDR3 is TGTGCCAGCAGCTTAGGACAGGGAACTGCGCAGTACTTC. Residues: CASSLGQGTAQYF. The complete variable domain, with remaining parts taken from reference TRBV11-2 and TRBJ2-7, reads EAGVAQSPRYKIIEKRQSVAFWCNPISGHATLYWYQQILGQGPKLLIQFQNNGVVDDSQLPKDRFSAERLKGVDSTLKIQPAKLEDSAVYLCASSLGQGTAQYFGPGTRLTVT.

Concerning this clone itself: One end of the junction fails to match germline, which may point to a read error. V usage is TRBV28 and J usage is TRBJ2-5; 7 nucleotides align to TRBD1. Germline V gives CDR1 MDHEN, CDR2 SYDVKM. The CDR3 is 14 amino acids. The CDR3 nucleotides read TGTGCCAGCAGTTCAAGGGGGACAGCAGTTTATCATCACTTC. It yields the protein CASSSRGTAVYHHF. The complete variable domain, with remaining parts taken from reference TRBV28 and TRBJ2-5, reads DVKVTQSSRYLVKRTGEKVFLECVQDMDHENMFWYRQDPGLGLRLIYFSYDVKMKEKGDIPEGYSVSREKKERFSLILESASTNQTSMYLCASSSRGTAVYHHFGPGTRLLVL.

This chain uses TRBV28 with TRBJ2-1; 7 positions match TRBD2. The length of the CDR3 is 13 residues. V lost 2 bases and J lost 9; bases outside the gene matches: 4. Looked up from germline, CDR1 is MDHEN and CDR2 is SYDVKM. The CDR3 DNA sequence: TGTGCCAGCAGTTTAGTCGGCGGGAGTGAGCAGTTCTTC. Translated: CASSLVGGSEQFF.

The rearrangement uses TRBV6-1 and TRBJ1-1, with TRBD1 matching over 8 bases. The CDR3 is 11 amino acids. The germline V gene encodes CDR1 MNHNS and CDR2 SASEGT. The ends lost 11 bases at V and 6 bases at J; junction bases unmatched: 5. CDR3 in amino acids: CAGGGQAEAFF. As DNA, the CDR3 is TGTGCCGGCGGGGGACAGGCTGAAGCTTTCTTT.

V is TRBV6-1 and J is TRBJ1-5; 7 nucleotides agree with TRBD1. The CDR3 runs to 14 residues. With V trimmed by 10 bases and J by 2 bases, 8 bases remained unmatched. Germline V gene data show CDR1 as MNHNS and CDR2 as SASEGT. This CDR3 reads CAIARGNGNQPQHF. The CDR3 DNA sequence: TGTGCCATCGCCAGGGGGAACGGCAATCAGCCCCAGCATTTT.

J is TRBJ2-1 and V is TRBV6-6; D might be TRBD1 (5 bases). Looked up from germline, CDR1 is MNHNY and CDR2 is SVGAGI (reference sequence). The CDR3 spans 16 residues. V was trimmed by 6 bases and J by 2 bases, leaving 17 bases between them. The CDR3 region is CASSTSRAYPYNEQFF. The DNA for the CDR3 is TGTGCCAGCAGCACATCCAGGGCTTACCCCTACAATGAGCAGTTCTTC.

The J gene is TRBJ1-4, the V gene TRBV5-1; tentative D call: TRBD1 (5 bases). Trimming stripped 0 bases from V and 7 bases from J, with 13 bases between. The CDR3 totals 15 residues. The germline V gene has CDR1 SGHRS and CDR2 YFSETQ. CDR3 residues: CASSLALGGSEKLFF. The CDR3 DNA follows: TGCGCCAGCAGCTTGGCCCTCGGGGGATCTGAAAAACTGTTTTTT. The whole variable domain, remainder taken from reference TRBV5-1 and TRBJ1-4, is KAGVTQTPRYLIKTRGQQVTLSCSPISGHRSVSWYQQTPGQGLQFLFEYFSETQRNKGNFPGRFSGRQFSNSRSEMNVSTLELGDSALYLCASSLALGGSEKLFFGSGTQLSVL.

The V call is TRBV6-6, the J call TRBJ1-2, with D possibly TRBD1 on 6 matching bases. Per the germline V gene, CDR1 is MNHNY and CDR2 is SVGAGI (reference sequence). Trimming removed 6 bases from V and 7 bases from J, with 18 bases in between. CDR3 length equals 14 residues. The CDR3 is CASRASGTKFGYTF. DNA for the CDR3: TGTGCCAGCAGGGCCTCCGGGACAAAGTTTGGCTACACCTTC.

The gene calls are TRBV28 and TRBJ1-2; D not resolved. Looked up from germline, CDR1 is MDHEN and CDR2 is SYDVKM. Trimming left V 8 bases short and J 0 bases short, with 7 bases between. The CDR3 loop spans 12 amino acids. DNA for the CDR3: TGTGCCAGCGGTCGGGCTAACTATGGCTACACCTTC. This gives the protein CASGRANYGYTF.

This clone has just one count. The V call is TRBV6-1, the J call TRBJ1-5; D might be TRBD1 (5 bases). The CDR3 totals 15 residues. V lost 2 bases to trimming and J lost 6 bases, with 14 bases between them. Germline V lookup: CDR1 MNHNS, CDR2 SASEGT. The CDR3 reads CASSEWGENGQPQHF. DNA for the CDR3: TGTGCCAGCAGTGAATGGGGGGAGAACGGTCAGCCCCAGCATTTT.

V and J are TRBV18 and TRBJ1-5; TRBD1 agrees at 8 bases. There are 15 residues in the CDR3. V was pared by 6 bases and J by 4 bases, with 8 bases of the junction left unmatched. Germline CDR1 reads KGHSH; CDR2 reads LQKENI. CDR3 nucleotides: TGTGCCAGCTCCCAAGGACAGGGAGGAAATCAGCCCCAGCATTTT. Residues: CASSQGQGGNQPQHF.

J is TRBJ2-5 and V is TRBV5-4; 15 nucleotides align to TRBD2. The CDR3 covers 16 residues. Germline CDR1 SGHNT, CDR2 YYREEE (reference sequence). V lost 4 bases to trimming and J lost 5 bases; unmatched junction nucleotides: 6. CDR3 region: CASSLVGLAGGETQYF. CDR3 nucleotide sequence: TGTGCCAGCAGCCTCGTTGGACTAGCGGGAGGGGAGACCCAGTACTTC.

Only a few counts were recorded for this clone. J is TRBJ2-7 and V is TRBV28; D perhaps matches TRBD1 (5 bases). V was cut by 4 bases and J by 3 bases, with 16 bases left in between. The CDR3 covers 15 residues. Germline V gives CDR1 MDHEN, CDR2 SYDVKM. CDR3 bases: TGTGCCAGCAGTTCAAGTCCGGACACGGACTACGAGCAGTACTTC. This translates into CASSSSPDTDYEQYF.

The rearrangement links TRBV4-1 to TRBJ2-5; 12 bases fit TRBD2. The end of the DNA is better explained by TRBJ2-7, so the J call may be wrong. This CDR3 has 16 amino acids. Germline V gives CDR1 MGHRA, CDR2 YSYEKL. The CDR3 region has the DNA TGCGCCAGCAGCCGCTCACTAGCGGGAGGACCCTACGAGCAGTACTTC. It encodes CASSRSLAGGPYEQYF.

The chain is built from TRBV27 and TRBJ1-5; no reliable D call. The CDR3 consists of 14 residues. Per germline, CDR1 MNHEY and CDR2 SMNVEV (reference sequence). Trimming cost V 2 bases and J 0 bases, with 5 bases left between them. The DNA for the CDR3 is TGTGCCAGCAGTTTACAGTATAGCAATCAGCCCCAGCATTTT. This sequence encodes CASSLQYSNQPQHF.

The chain combines TRBV28 with TRBJ2-4; TRBD1 is a possible D gene (5 bases). This CDR3 has 13 amino acids. The germline V gene encodes CDR1 MDHEN and CDR2 SYDVKM. The germline V and J ends were trimmed by 0 bases and 15 bases, with 15 bases remaining between them. As DNA, the CDR3 is TGTGCCAGCAGTTTATGGGGATCGGACAAGGGGTACTTC. It codes for CASSLWGSDKGYF.

The chain joins TRBV7-5 to TRBJ2-7; TRBD1 was called by the table and not checked on the DNA. TRBV7-5 is classified as a pseudogene. The CDR3 consists of 11 residues. CDR3 residues: CARRQGNEQYF. The CDR3 DNA reads as TGTGCCAGAAGACAGGGGAACGAGCAGTACTTC.

The V call is TRBV7-8, the J call TRBJ1-1; 11 bases align to TRBD1. The CDR3 has 15 residues. The V gene end was trimmed by 5 bases and the J gene end by 5 bases; junction bases not matched to a gene: 7. Germline-derived CDR1 and CDR2 are SGHVS and FQNEAQ. CDR3 loop: CASSPSDRGQTEAFF. The CDR3 DNA sequence: TGTGCCAGCAGCCCATCGGACAGGGGGCAGACTGAAGCTTTCTTT.

This clone was counted between two and nine times. In DNA, the CDR3 is TGCAGCGTTGAACAGCGGGACACTGAAGCTTTCTTT. This gives the protein CSVEQRDTEAFF. V usage is TRBV29-1 and J usage is TRBJ1-1; D is unclear. The CDR3 has 12 amino acids. CDR1 and CDR2 (germline): SQVTM, ANQGSEA. V dropped 2 bases and J dropped 3 bases, with 7 bases sitting between them.

This clone was recorded only once. Its ends do not fully match the called genes, so a read error is possible. The chain employs TRBV7-2 and TRBJ2-6; 9 bases are a match to TRBD2. Germline values: CDR1 SGHTA, CDR2 FQGNSA. The CDR3 consists of 18 residues. DNA for the CDR3: TGTGCCAGCAGCCGGACTAGCGCCCCTTCCTCTGGGGCCAACGGCCTGACTTTC. Residues: CASSRTSAPSSGANGLTF.

This clone was seen a handful of times. The J gene is TRBJ2-7, the V gene TRBV6-5; TRBD1 might be the D (6 bases). The CDR3 is 14 residues long. V lost 5 bases and J lost 2, with 13 bases in between. Germline V CDR1 and CDR2: MNHEY, SVGAGI. The CDR3 loop reads CASSEVGATYEQYF. The CDR3 DNA reads TGTGCCAGCAGTGAAGTGGGGGCTACCTACGAGCAGTACTTC.

This clone was recorded a few times. The chain has TRBV5-3 and TRBJ2-1; 7 bases align to TRBD2. TRBV5-3 is designated an ORF whose function remains uncertain. The CDR3 runs to 18 residues. The ends lost 0 bases at V and 6 bases at J; junction bases unmatched: 15. The CDR3 nucleotides are TGTGCCAGAAGCTTGGCCTTGGGGGAGGGCCTCCTTTCCAATGAGCAGTTCTTC. This gives the protein CARSLALGEGLLSNEQFF.

The chain links TRBV4-1 to TRBJ1-3; D possibly corresponds to TRBD1 (6 bases). Germline V CDR1 and CDR2: MGHRA, YSYEKL. V was pared by 0 bases and J by 2 bases, with 8 bases between. The CDR3 runs to 15 residues. The CDR3 loop reads CASSQETGPGNTIYF. Written as DNA, the CDR3 is TGCGCCAGCAGCCAAGAAACAGGGCCTGGAAACACCATATATTTT.

The chain uses TRBV6-6 and TRBJ1-1, with a tentative D call TRBD1 (6 bases). Trimming took off 5 bases at V and 2 bases at J, with 9 bases between the two ends. CDR3 size: 13 residues. In germline, CDR1 is MNHNY, CDR2 SVGAGI (reference sequence). CDR3 residues: CASSLTGNTEAFF. CDR3 nucleotide sequence: TGTGCCAGCAGTCTGACAGGAAACACTGAAGCTTTCTTT.

V is TRBV5-4 and J is TRBJ2-5; 10 nucleotides agree with TRBD2. The last part of the DNA fits TRBJ2-7 better; the J call may be wrong. The V gene's germline CDR1 is SGHNT and CDR2 YYREEE (reference sequence). This CDR3 has 13 amino acids. The CDR3 sequence: CASSGGLAYEQYF. CDR3 coding DNA: TGTGCCAGCAGCGGGGGACTAGCGTACGAGCAGTACTTC.

This chain connects TRBV9 to TRBJ2-1, with D perhaps TRBD2 (5 bases). Germline assignment: CDR1 SGDLS and CDR2 YYNGEE. This CDR3 spans 15 amino acids. V was clipped by 5 bases and J by 2 bases, with 14 bases between them. CDR3 sequence: CASSAGGLTYNEQFF. DNA of the CDR3: TGTGCCAGCAGTGCTGGCGGGTTAACCTACAATGAGCAGTTCTTC.

V usage is TRBV4-1 and J usage is TRBJ2-1; tentative D call: TRBD2 (6 bases). Trimming took 3 bases from V and 7 from J, leaving 16 bases between them. The CDR3 is 15 amino acids. CDR1 is MGHRA, CDR2 YSYEKL, per germline. DNA of the CDR3: TGCGCCAGCAGCCAGACGGGAGTGAGGAGAAATGAGCAGTTCTTC. Its translation is CASSQTGVRRNEQFF.